This T cell receptor (beta chain) was sequenced in a study of blood T cell repertoires in COVID-19. Study information: The origin of the acute and convalescent COVID-19 samples was the United States, Italy and Spain. Sources were T cells, B-cell-depleted T cells, or PBMCs; the material itself was cDNA or gDNA.

CDR1 is SGDLS, CDR2 YYNGEE, per germline. With V trimmed by 4 bases and J by 4 bases, 14 bases remained unmatched. The CDR3 contains 17 residues. Per the study methods: Reference gene primer amplification gave nucleated cell count estimates. This table comes from immunoSEQ multiplex PCR, and its TCRdb copy is limited to in-frame clones, with some not included. V and J calls plus clone size are reproduced from that table; the DNA served to infer D and trimming. This sample has tens of thousands of clones, with over 60% found just once. What was sequenced was peripheral blood. The chain employs TRBV9 and TRBJ1-3, with TRBD1 identical over 7 bases. The origin of this receptor is a human donor in a cohort sampled during active COVID-19. The DNA for the CDR3 is TGTGCCAGCAGCCCTATATTACAGGGGACGCGCGGAAACACCATATATTTT. Translated, it gives CASSPILQGTRGNTIYF. Based on the CDR3 plus reference TRBV9 and TRBJ1-3, the full variable domain is DSGVTQTPKHLITATGQRVTLRCSPRSGDLSVYWYQQSLDQGLQFLIQYYNGEERAKGNILERFSAQQFPDLHSELNLSSLELGDSALYFCASSPILQGTRGNTIYFGEGSWLTVV.